What follows is one T cell receptor beta chain and its context. The antigen is not known. With 6 bases clipped from V and 5 bases from J, the junction kept 15 bases outside the gene matches. The CDR3 runs 16 residues. Per the germline V gene, CDR1 is MNHNY and CDR2 is SVGAGI (reference sequence). The data belong to a study of shared clonotypes between healthy human individuals. Within Nashville, Tennessee resided all donors, each a Caucasian adult. Repertoires were generated with immunoSEQ multiplex PCR, while TCRdb's copy carries only in-frame clones and drops some. This sample carries more than 400,000 clones, around 80% of them seen once, and the ten largest clones take more than 10%. Overall study findings and caveats: Blood was the only sampled material, and tissue repertoires likely differ.

V gene TRBV6-6 combines with J gene TRBJ2-7, with 8 bases matching TRBD2. The sequence was obtained from a woman in her thirties or forties in good health. Some clones in this sample may be carry-over from other donors' samples. Material for sequencing was PBMCs. CDR3 nucleotide sequence: TGTGCCAGCAGCCAAACAGCGGGACTAGGACGAAACGAGCAGTACTTC. Protein product: CASSQTAGLGRNEQYF.